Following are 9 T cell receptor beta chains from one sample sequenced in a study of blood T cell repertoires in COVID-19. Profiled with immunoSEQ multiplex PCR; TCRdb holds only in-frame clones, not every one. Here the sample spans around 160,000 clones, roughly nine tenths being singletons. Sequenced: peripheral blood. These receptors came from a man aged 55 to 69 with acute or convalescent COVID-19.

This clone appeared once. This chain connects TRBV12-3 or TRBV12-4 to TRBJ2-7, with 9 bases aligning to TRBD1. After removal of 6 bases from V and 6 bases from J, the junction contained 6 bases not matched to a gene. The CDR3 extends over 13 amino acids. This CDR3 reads CASRRTGEGEQYF. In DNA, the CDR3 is TGTGCCAGCAGAAGGACAGGGGAGGGCGAGCAGTACTTC.

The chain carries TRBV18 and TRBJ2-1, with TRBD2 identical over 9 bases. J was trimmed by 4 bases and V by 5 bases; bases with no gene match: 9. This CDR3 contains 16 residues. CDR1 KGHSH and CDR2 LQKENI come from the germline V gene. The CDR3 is CASSEIAGVTYNEQFF. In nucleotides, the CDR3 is TGTGCCAGCTCAGAGATAGCGGGGGTCACTTACAATGAGCAGTTCTTC.

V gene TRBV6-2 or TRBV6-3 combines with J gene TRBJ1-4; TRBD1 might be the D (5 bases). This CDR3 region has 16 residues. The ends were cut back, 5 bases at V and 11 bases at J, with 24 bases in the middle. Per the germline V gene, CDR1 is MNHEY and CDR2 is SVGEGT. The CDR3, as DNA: TGTGCCAGCAGTGGACAATCGGCGGGGGTCAGAGATAAACTGTTTTTT. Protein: CASSGQSAGVRDKLFF.

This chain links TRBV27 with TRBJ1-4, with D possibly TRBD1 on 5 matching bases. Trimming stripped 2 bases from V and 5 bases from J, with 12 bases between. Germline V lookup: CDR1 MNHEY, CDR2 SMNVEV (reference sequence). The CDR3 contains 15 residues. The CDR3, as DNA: TGTGCCAGCAGTTTAAGGGTCAGGGTCAATGAAAAACTGTTTTTT. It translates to CASSLRVRVNEKLFF.

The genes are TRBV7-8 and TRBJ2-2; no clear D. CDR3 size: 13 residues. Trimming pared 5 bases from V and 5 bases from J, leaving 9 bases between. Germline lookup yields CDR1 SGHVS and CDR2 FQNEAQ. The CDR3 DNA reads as TGTGCCAGCAGCGTTCGCGGTACCGGGGAGCTGTTTTTT. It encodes CASSVRGTGELFF. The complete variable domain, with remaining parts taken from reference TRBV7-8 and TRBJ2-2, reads GAGVSQSPRYKVAKRGQDVALRCDPISGHVSLFWYQQALGQGPEFLTYFQNEAQLDKSGLPSDRFFAERPEGSVSTLKIQRTQQEDSAVYLCASSVRGTGELFFGEGSRLTVL.

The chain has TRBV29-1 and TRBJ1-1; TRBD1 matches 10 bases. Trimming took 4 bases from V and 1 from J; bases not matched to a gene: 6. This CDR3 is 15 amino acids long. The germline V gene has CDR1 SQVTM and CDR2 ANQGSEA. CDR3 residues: CSVVRQGAANTEAFF. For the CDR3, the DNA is TGCAGCGTTGTTAGACAGGGGGCGGCGAACACTGAAGCTTTCTTT.

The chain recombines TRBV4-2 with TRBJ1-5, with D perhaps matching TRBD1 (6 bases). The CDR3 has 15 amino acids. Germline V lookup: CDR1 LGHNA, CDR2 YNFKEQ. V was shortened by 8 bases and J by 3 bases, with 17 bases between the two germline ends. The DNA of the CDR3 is TGTGCCAGCCGCCTGACGGACAGAGACAATCAGCCCCAGCATTTT. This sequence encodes CASRLTDRDNQPQHF.

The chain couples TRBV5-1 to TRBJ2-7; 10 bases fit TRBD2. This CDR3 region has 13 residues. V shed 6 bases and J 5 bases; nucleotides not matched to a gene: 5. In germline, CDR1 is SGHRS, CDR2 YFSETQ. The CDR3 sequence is CASKSGGENEQYF. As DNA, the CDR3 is TGCGCCAGCAAAAGCGGGGGGGAAAACGAGCAGTACTTC.

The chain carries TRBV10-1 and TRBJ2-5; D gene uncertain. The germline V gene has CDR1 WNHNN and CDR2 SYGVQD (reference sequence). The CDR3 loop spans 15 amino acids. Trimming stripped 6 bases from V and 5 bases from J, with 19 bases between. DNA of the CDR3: TGCGCCAGCAGCCACCAATACGGGTCGTCGGAGACCCAGTACTTC. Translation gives CASSHQYGSSETQYF.